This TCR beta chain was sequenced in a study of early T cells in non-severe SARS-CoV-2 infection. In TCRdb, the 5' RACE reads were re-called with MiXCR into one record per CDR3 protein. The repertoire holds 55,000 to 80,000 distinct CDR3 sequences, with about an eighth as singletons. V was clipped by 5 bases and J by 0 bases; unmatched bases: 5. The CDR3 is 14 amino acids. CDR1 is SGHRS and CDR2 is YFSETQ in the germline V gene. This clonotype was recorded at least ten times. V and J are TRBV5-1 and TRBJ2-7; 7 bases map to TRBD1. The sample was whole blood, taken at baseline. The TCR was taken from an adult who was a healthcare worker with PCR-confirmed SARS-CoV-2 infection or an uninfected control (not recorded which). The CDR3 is CASRPGTVSYEQYF. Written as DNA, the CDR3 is TGCGCCAGCAGACCCGGGACAGTCTCCTACGAGCAGTACTTC. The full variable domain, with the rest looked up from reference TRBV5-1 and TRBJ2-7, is KAGVTQTPRYLIKTRGQQVTLSCSPISGHRSVSWYQQTPGQGLQFLFEYFSETQRNKGNFPGRFSGRQFSNSRSEMNVSTLELGDSALYLCASRPGTVSYEQYFGPGTRLTVT.